This TCR beta chain comes out of a study of shared clonotypes between healthy human individuals. This CDR3 contains 15 residues. With 0 bases removed from V and 5 bases from J, the gap between germline ends came to 11 bases. Germline CDR1 and CDR2: SGHRS and YFSETQ. Assay execution took place at the deep level. Using about 220 ng DNA, 30,000 to 35,000 T cell genomes, the sorted-subset replicate PCRs were run. Assay used: immunoSEQ multiplex PCR; TCRdb lists only in-frame clones, some missing. The table shows some 2.1 million clones, with approximately 95% occurring only once. This receptor was obtained from a man between 18 and 35 years old in good health. The sample taken for sequencing was naive CD4+ T cells sorted from blood. The subset here: CD45RA+ positively selected. The chain is built from TRBV5-1 and TRBJ2-2; D may correspond to TRBD1 or TRBD2 (5 bases each). CDR3 sequence: CASSLDGDGTGELFF. The CDR3 DNA sequence: TGCGCCAGCAGCTTGGATGGGGACGGGACCGGGGAGCTGTTTTTT. The variable domain in full, with the rest retrieved from reference TRBV5-1 and TRBJ2-2, is KAGVTQTPRYLIKTRGQQVTLSCSPISGHRSVSWYQQTPGQGLQFLFEYFSETQRNKGNFPGRFSGRQFSNSRSEMNVSTLELGDSALYLCASSLDGDGTGELFFGEGSRLTVL.